Each of the 9 T cell receptor beta chains below was sequenced from the same sample in a study of cytomegalovirus exposure and HLA in healthy donors. The PCR made use of 60 Vbeta and 13 Jbeta primers. Sequencing used immunoSEQ multiplex PCR; TCRdb keeps in-frame clones, though not all of them. The sample comprises tens of thousands of clones, roughly 69% of which are singletons, and roughly 6% rests with the top ten. Sequencing was done on a sample of PBMCs. Receptors originate from a woman in her 30s in good health and CMV-seronegative.

V gene TRBV4-2 combines with J gene TRBJ2-7; 8 positions match TRBD2. Trimming took 4 bases from V and 2 from J; bases not matched to a gene: 7. The CDR3 runs 15 residues. Germline CDR1 and CDR2: LGHNA and YNFKEQ. CDR3 sequence: CASSLGSGSTYEQYF. CDR3 sequence (DNA): TGTGCCAGCAGCCTGGGGAGCGGGAGCACCTACGAGCAGTACTTC.

This clone turned up a few times. The chain has TRBV15 and TRBJ2-5; possible D gene TRBD1, 6 bases. V lost 3 bases and J lost 2, with 16 bases in between. This CDR3 contains 16 residues. Germline-derived CDR1 and CDR2 are LNHNV and YYDKDF (reference sequence). CDR3 loop: CATSRPGPRGQETQYF. The CDR3 coding sequence is TGTGCCACCAGCAGGCCGGGCCCCAGGGGACAAGAGACCCAGTACTTC.

The chain joins TRBV7-3 to TRBJ2-5, with 7 positions matching TRBD2. CDR3 length: 14 amino acids. Germline-derived CDR1 and CDR2 are SGHTA and FQGTGA. V lost 0 bases, J lost 7 bases, and 5 bases stayed unmatched. The CDR3 is CASSLTGRGGTQYF. CDR3 nucleotides: TGTGCCAGCAGCTTAACTGGCCGCGGGGGGACCCAGTACTTC.

The chain uses TRBV5-4 and TRBJ1-2; 9 bases are a match to TRBD1. The CDR3 runs to 16 residues. Germline loops: CDR1 SGHNT, CDR2 YYREEE (reference sequence). Trimming removed 5 bases from V and 0 bases from J; junction bases left unmatched: 8. The DNA for the CDR3 is TGTGCCAGCAGGACATCCCGGGACAGGGCTAACTATGGCTACACCTTC. This codes for CASRTSRDRANYGYTF.

This clone was found a few times. The chain has TRBV4-1 and TRBJ2-7; TRBD1 is a possible D gene (5 bases). Trimming pared 6 bases from V and 0 bases from J, leaving 12 bases between. This CDR3 has 14 residues. The V gene's germline CDR1 is MGHRA and CDR2 YSYEKL. CDR3 loop: CASSKTETSYEQYF. CDR3 coding DNA: TGCGCCAGCAGTAAGACAGAAACCTCCTACGAGCAGTACTTC.

This sequence joins TRBV11-2 and TRBJ1-1; TRBD1 might be the D (6 bases). Trimming took off 3 bases at V and 5 bases at J, with 7 bases between the two ends. Germline lookup yields CDR1 SGHAT and CDR2 FQNNGV. CDR3 length: 12 residues. CDR3 amino acids: CASSFDRTEAFF. CDR3 nucleotide sequence: TGTGCCAGCAGCTTCGACAGGACTGAAGCTTTCTTT.

The genes are TRBV6-1 and TRBJ1-2; 8 bases are shared with TRBD1. Unmatched junction bases numbered 9, after V lost 5 bases and J lost 4 bases. Germline V CDR1 and CDR2: MNHNS, SASEGT. The CDR3 is made up of 15 amino acids. The DNA of the CDR3 is TGTGCCAGCAGTCCCGGACAGGGCAGCAGCTATGGCTACACCTTC. Protein product: CASSPGQGSSYGYTF.

This clone appeared a single time. The J gene is TRBJ2-3, the V gene TRBV7-8, with 8 bases that match TRBD2. The CDR3 extends over 17 amino acids. Germline V gene data show CDR1 as SGHVS and CDR2 as FQNEAQ. Unmatched junction bases numbered 14, after V lost 1 base and J lost 8 bases. Here the CDR3 DNA reads TGTGCCAGCAGCTTAGGGATGGCAGGCGCGGGGGGCCGTACGCAGTATTTT. Protein sequence: CASSLGMAGAGGRTQYF. The full variable domain, its missing parts supplied by reference TRBV7-8 and TRBJ2-3, is GAGVSQSPRYKVAKRGQDVALRCDPISGHVSLFWYQQALGQGPEFLTYFQNEAQLDKSGLPSDRFFAERPEGSVSTLKIQRTQQEDSAVYLCASSLGMAGAGGRTQYFGPGTRLTVL.

The chain has TRBV18 and TRBJ2-7; TRBD1 matches 7 bases. In germline, CDR1 is KGHSH, CDR2 LQKENI. V lost 4 bases, J lost 4 bases, and 7 bases stayed unmatched. CDR3 length: 14 residues. The CDR3 coding sequence is TGTGCCAGCTCACAGTACCAGGGGGAGTACGAGCAGTACTTC. This sequence encodes CASSQYQGEYEQYF.